The entry below gives a single T cell receptor (beta chain) sequence along with its context. What supplied the PBMCs was about 9.1 ml of fresh peripheral blood. The source of the sample is a study of Graves' ophthalmopathy and Graves' hyperthyroidism. At the level of the study: Before any treatment, peripheral blood was taken at the initial diagnosis.

TCR beta CDR3 amplification used RNA transcripts. An opening RT-PCR round employed HTBI primers and preceded a second-round multiplex PCR. A single record per CDR3 protein comes from TCRdb applying MiXCR to the multiplex PCR reads. The profile shows some 350,000 distinct CDR3 sequences, roughly 15% of them singletons. CDR1 DFQATT and CDR2 SNEGSKA come from the germline V gene (reference sequence). V gave up 3 bases and J gave up 5 bases; unmatched junction bases: 7. The CDR3 sequence is 14 residues long. The chain is built from TRBV20-1 and TRBJ2-5, with TRBD2 matching 9 bases. What was sequenced was peripheral blood. The TCR was taken from an adult woman with stable Graves' hyperthyroidism. CDR3 residues: CSASPSGIEETQYF. The CDR3 DNA reads as TGCAGTGCTAGTCCTAGCGGGATAGAGGAGACCCAGTACTTC.